This is a list of T cell receptor beta chains from one sample in a study. TCRdb itself ran the RT-PCR reads through MiXCR, one entry per CDR3 protein. The profile shows hundreds of thousands of distinct CDR3 sequences, 13% to 15% of them singletons. The sequenced material came from memory CD4+ T cells from blood. The receptors originated from a female donor in good health, serving as a healthy control. Both conserved end residues are part of each CDR3. Each record gives: V gene, clone size, J gene, D gene, CDR3 DNA, CDR3 protein. A D gene is named only where the DNA matches it firmly. For some rows the clone size is stated as once, few or many, or as a class when expanded; others skip it.

>TRBV6-2/TRBV6-3|few|TRBJ1-1|NA
TGTGCCAGCAGTGGGGCATATTCGAATGAAGCTTTCTTT
CASSGAYSNEAFF
>TRBV12-3/TRBV12-4|NA|TRBJ1-2|NA
TGTGCCAGCAGTGGGACAACCGGGCGTCGAGGCTACACCTTC
CASSGTTGRRGYTF
>TRBV12-3/TRBV12-4|NA|TRBJ1-2|TRBD1
TGTGCCAGCAGCTCCCAAACAGGGGAAAATGGCTACACCTTC
CASSSQTGENGYTF
>TRBV7-9|NA|TRBJ1-2|NA
TGTGCCAGCAGCTTAGAACTTACAGTGAACTATGGCTACACCTTC
CASSLELTVNYGYTF
>TRBV6-5|NA|TRBJ2-7|TRBD1
TGTGCCAGCAGGGGACAGGGGCCGGGACTAGGGACCGCCGAGCAGTACTTC
CASRGQGPGLGTAEQYF
>TRBV15|many|TRBJ1-2|NA
TGTGCCACCAGCAGATCCCCCTCAACAGGGACGGGTTTCGGCTACACCTTC
CATSRSPSTGTGFGYTF
>TRBV12-3/TRBV12-4|NA|TRBJ1-6|TRBD1
TGTGCCAGCAGGCAGGGACAGGGGGCTTTATCACCCCTCCACTTT
CASRQGQGALSPLHF
>TRBV7-7|many|TRBJ2-5|NA
TGTGCCAGCAGCGTCGACCCAGCAGCGACCCAGTACTTC
CASSVDPAATQYF
>TRBV5-1|NA|TRBJ1-1|TRBD1
TGCGCCAGCAGCTTGCTTCCCGAGACAGGGAGTGAAGCTTTCTTT
CASSLLPETGSEAFF
>TRBV20-1|many|TRBJ2-5|NA
TGCAGTGCTAGAGAGGCTAGCCGGCAAGAGACCCAGTACTTC
CSAREASRQETQYF
>TRBV4-2|many|TRBJ2-3|TRBD2
TGTGCCAGCAGCCAAGAATCTCTGGCGGGAGGGAGCACAGATACGCAGTATTTT
CASSQESLAGGSTDTQYF
>TRBV6-2/TRBV6-3|few|TRBJ2-3|TRBD2
TGTGCCAGTTCTGAGGGGACTAGCGTCACAGATACGCAGTATTTT
CASSEGTSVTDTQYF
>TRBV7-8|few|TRBJ1-1|NA
TGTGCCAGCAGCCGCGAAAGACAGATCATAAACACTGAAGCTTTCTTT
CASSRERQIINTEAFF
>TRBV6-1|few|TRBJ1-1|NA
TGTGCCAGCACCTTCTCAGGTACCACTGAAGCTTTCTTT
CASTFSGTTEAFF
>TRBV6-2/TRBV6-3|few|TRBJ2-1|TRBD2
TGTGCCAGCAGTTACCTAGCGGGAAGGAATGAGCAGTTCTTC
CASSYLAGRNEQFF
>TRBV4-2|many|TRBJ2-5|TRBD1
TGTGCCAGCAGCCAAGCCGGGACAGGCCCGGAGACCCAGTACTTC
CASSQAGTGPETQYF
>TRBV5-1|few|TRBJ2-7|TRBD1
TGCGCCAGCAGCCCCGGTGGGACAGGGGTAAATACCGAGCAGTACTTC
CASSPGGTGVNTEQYF
>TRBV20-1|many|TRBJ2-7|NA
TGCAGTGCTACACGACAGGATGGATCCTACGAGCAGTACTTC
CSATRQDGSYEQYF
>TRBV3-1|NA|TRBJ1-1|NA
TGTGCCAGCAGCCAAGAACAGAACACTGAAGCTTTCTTT
CASSQEQNTEAFF
>TRBV20-1|NA|TRBJ2-1|TRBD2
TGCAGTGCTAGTAAACTAGCGGAGTCCTACAATGAGCAGTTCTTC
CSASKLAESYNEQFF
>TRBV5-1|few|TRBJ1-4|TRBD1
TGCGCCAGCAGCTCGGCTGGACAGGGGTATGAAAAACTGTTTTTT
CASSSAGQGYEKLFF
>TRBV20-1|many|TRBJ1-2|NA
TGCAGTGCCGGAACTCTACGTCAGGGAGCTAACTATGGCTACACCTTC
CSAGTLRQGANYGYTF
>TRBV6-2/TRBV6-3|few|TRBJ2-5|NA
TGTGCCAGCAGTCATCCTCCCCAAGAGACCCAGTACTTC
CASSHPPQETQYF
>TRBV5-1|NA|TRBJ1-3|NA
TGCGCCAGCACGACTGGTTTGGGAAACACCATATATTTT
CASTTGLGNTIYF
>TRBV7-6|many|TRBJ2-3|NA
TGTGCCAGCAGCCCCGGGACCTCCTTGGGTTCCACAGATACGCAGTATTTT
CASSPGTSLGSTDTQYF
>TRBV24-1|many|TRBJ2-5|TRBD1
TGTGCCACCAGTGATTGGCGGACAGGGGGCGAGACCCAGTACTTC
CATSDWRTGGETQYF
>TRBV20-1|NA|TRBJ1-5|NA
TGCAGTGCTGGTAAAAGGAGCAATCAGCCCCAGCATTTT
CSAGKRSNQPQHF
>TRBV20-1|few|TRBJ2-7|TRBD2
TGCAGTGCTACCAACGCCGGGACTAGCAAGGACGAGCAGTACTTC
CSATNAGTSKDEQYF
>TRBV4-1|many|TRBJ2-7|TRBD1
TGCGCCAGCAGCCAAGATTTTTCAGGGGGCGGCGAGCAGTACTTC
CASSQDFSGGGEQYF
>TRBV29-1|NA|TRBJ2-5|NA
TGCAGCGTTGATAAGAACTTCCAAGAGACCCAGTACTTC
CSVDKNFQETQYF
>TRBV11-2|many|TRBJ2-1|NA
TGTGCCAGCAGCTCCGGGACGGACTCCTACAATGAGCAGTTCTTC
CASSSGTDSYNEQFF
>TRBV6-5|NA|TRBJ1-1|NA
TGTGCCAGCAGTCTAGGGGCGACGAGGAACACTGAAGCTTTCTTT
CASSLGATRNTEAFF
>TRBV11-2|many|TRBJ1-2|NA
TGTGCCAGCAGCTTCCTCACCGCCGGCAACAGGGCTAATGGCTACACCTTC
CASSFLTAGNRANGYTF
>TRBV6-6|NA|TRBJ2-3|NA
TGTGCCAGCAGTTACTCGTCAGCAGGGGCAGATACGCAGTATTTT
CASSYSSAGADTQYF
>TRBV7-3|NA|TRBJ1-4|NA
TGTGCCCGGAGGGGGTCAGTAATGTTCACTAATGAAAAACTGTTTTTT
CARRGSVMFTNEKLFF
>TRBV20-1|many|TRBJ2-7|NA
TGCAGTGCCCCCAAGACTAGCTCCTACGAGCAGTACTTC
CSAPKTSSYEQYF
>TRBV12-3/TRBV12-4|many|TRBJ2-2|TRBD2
TGTGCCAGCACCACGACTAGCGGGCGCGGGGAGCTGTTTTTT
CASTTTSGRGELFF